This T cell receptor (beta chain) was observed in a study of regulatory T cells in long-lasting Graves disease. Study-wide points: Lower TCR diversity was seen in persistent Graves' patients than in newly diagnosed ones.

Indicated time point: newly diagnosed GD, antithyroid drugs for less than 3 months. Researchers made the TCR library from RNA that was extracted from PBMCs. This clonotype was counted ten times or more. Antigen specificity is unknown. Researchers made TCR beta libraries by using iRepertoire HTBI primers and running Arm-PCR on CDR3 regions. TCRdb re-derived calls from the multiplex PCR reads in MiXCR, one entry per CDR3 protein. Of around 400,000 distinct CDR3 sequences listed, about 15% are singletons. The CDR3 runs to 14 residues. V trimming: 4 bases; J trimming: 6 bases; junction bases outside the gene matches: 2. Germline CDR1 MDHEN, CDR2 SYDVKM. Another study also made use of these data, one on T cells in Graves' hyperthyroidism and ophthalmopathy. That source notes: Peripheral blood also featured most of the thyroid clonotypes expanded above 0.001.

This chain uses TRBV28 with TRBJ2-1; 11 nucleotides agree with TRBD2. Specimen: peripheral blood mononuclear cells (PBMCs), collected at new diagnosis, from a patient treated with antithyroid drugs. This TCR was sampled from a woman in her thirties or forties with Graves disease. CDR3 DNA: TGTGCCAGCAGTTCAGGACTAGCGGGCAATGAGCAGTTCTTC. Protein product: CASSSGLAGNEQFF.